This T cell receptor beta chain derives from a study of T-cell memory formation after mild COVID-19. Study information: The study found TCR clusters largely donor specific.

The CDR3 is made up of 11 amino acids. Germline CDR1 and CDR2: MDHEN and SYDVKM. TCRdb called the 5' RACE reads again in MiXCR, with one record for every CDR3 protein. The data contain about 320,000 distinct CDR3 sequences, 14% of them singletons. Worth noting for this clonotype: At one end the junction does not follow the germline gene, possibly because of a read error.

Sequencing input: PBMCs or a T cell subset sorted from them (not recorded which). The chain has TRBV28 and TRBJ1-5, with D perhaps matching TRBD1 (5 bases). The source of this sequence is a man between 18 and 29 years old who had mild COVID-19 (a few samples of this study predate the infection). Cell type and time point are not known. The CDR3 region is CASSKAARGEF. DNA for the CDR3: TGTGCCAGCAGTAAGGCGGCGCGAGGGGAATTT.